These T cell receptor beta chains were read from a single sample in a study of PD-L1 blockade in urothelial cancer. The data were produced by immunoSEQ multiplex PCR, yet TCRdb's version contains in-frame clones alone and is incomplete. The table records roughly 30,000 clones, 84% of them present only once. Specimen: PBMCs, collected around atezolizumab (anti-PD-L1) treatment. The receptors derive from a man in his sixties with urothelial cancer. The CDR3 runs from the conserved cysteine through the conserved F or W. D genes are given only for firm matches. The size field is filled for only some rows; it gives once, few, many or a size class.

V	size	D	J	CDR3	DNA
TRBV7-8	-	-	TRBJ2-3	CASSLAREDTQYF	TGTGCCAGCAGCTTAGCACGGGAGGATACGCAGTATTTT
TRBV5-1	-	-	TRBJ1-1	CASSPAGGYTEAFF	TGCGCCAGCAGCCCGGCGGGTGGTTACACTGAAGCTTTCTTT
TRBV27	few	-	TRBJ2-1	CASSLYTYNEQFF	TGTGCCAGCAGTTTATACACCTACAATGAGCAGTTCTTC
TRBV28	-	TRBD1	TRBJ1-4	CASSLGTGGEKLFF	TGTGCCAGCAGTCTAGGGACAGGGGGCGAAAAACTGTTTTTT
TRBV11-3	-	TRBD2	TRBJ2-7	CASGGGRADEQYF	TGTGCCAGCGGAGGCGGGAGGGCCGACGAGCAGTACTTC
TRBV6-4	-	TRBD1	TRBJ2-2	CASSDLGQGYPGELFF	TGTGCCAGCAGTGACCTTGGACAGGGTTATCCCGGGGAGCTGTTTTTT
TRBV5-6	-	TRBD1	TRBJ1-5	CASSLAGGFGNQPQHF	TGTGCCAGCAGCTTGGCAGGGGGTTTTGGCAATCAGCCCCAGCATTTT
TRBV5-6	-	-	TRBJ2-2	CASTLTGELFF	TGTGCCAGCACCCTCACCGGGGAGCTGTTTTTT
TRBV19	-	-	TRBJ2-6	CASSIEGRGGANVLTF	TGTGCCAGTAGTATAGAAGGGAGAGGTGGGGCCAACGTCCTGACTTTC
TRBV18	-	TRBD2	TRBJ2-7	CASSPAQRGSYEQYF	TGTGCCAGCTCACCAGCCCAGCGGGGGAGCTACGAGCAGTACTTC
TRBV15	-	-	TRBJ1-2	CATSRDLGGGGYTF	TGTGCCACCAGCAGAGATCTAGGGGGGGGCGGCTACACCTTC
TRBV6-5	-	-	TRBJ2-2	CASSPRQLDTGELFF	TGTGCCAGCAGCCCCCGACAGCTGGACACCGGGGAGCTGTTTTTT
TRBV2	-	TRBD2	TRBJ2-3	CASKPFSGSGTDTQYF	TGTGCCAGTAAACCCTTTAGCGGGAGCGGCACAGATACGCAGTATTTT
TRBV10-3	-	-	TRBJ1-1	CAISPQGANTEAFF	TGTGCCATCAGCCCACAGGGCGCAAACACTGAAGCTTTCTTT
TRBV19	once	TRBD1	TRBJ2-7	CASSTDRGRLSYEQYF	TGTGCCAGTAGTACCGACAGGGGGCGCTTATCATACGAGCAGTACTTC